The 8 T cell receptor beta chains presented below share a single source sample, sequenced in a study of T cell responses to AZD1222 COVID-19 vaccine. Some clones are missing from TCRdb's copy, which holds only in-frame ones; the method was immunoSEQ multiplex PCR. This sample has around 80,000 clones, with approximately 83% found just once. The sequencing here drew on peripheral blood, taken 28 days after the second AZD1222 dose. Source of these receptors: an adult who received the AZD1222 COVID-19 vaccine.

The rearrangement joins TRBV12-3 or TRBV12-4 to TRBJ2-1; tentatively, D is TRBD1 (6 bases). The CDR3 spans 11 residues. Trimming took off 7 bases at V and 12 bases at J, with 13 bases between the two ends. The CDR3 DNA reads as TGTGCCAGCACCCGAGGGGGAGCGCAGTTCTTC. It yields the protein CASTRGGAQFF.

The chain uses TRBV6-5 and TRBJ1-1; 7 nucleotides line up with TRBD1. This CDR3 has 15 residues. V gave up 5 bases and J gave up 3 bases; unmatched junction bases: 9. Germline loops: CDR1 MNHEY, CDR2 SVGAGI. The CDR3 DNA reads TGTGCCAGCAGTACAACCCGCGACAGGGACACTGAAGCTTTCTTT. Amino acids: CASSTTRDRDTEAFF.

The chain recombines TRBV7-6 with TRBJ2-7; D assignment may be TRBD1 or TRBD2 (6 bases each). The CDR3 runs 15 residues. CDR1 SGHVS and CDR2 FNYEAQ come from the germline V gene. With 3 bases removed from V and 1 base from J, the gap between germline ends came to 13 bases. CDR3: CASSLKGGASYEQYF. The CDR3 region has the DNA TGTGCCAGCAGCTTGAAGGGGGGCGCTTCCTACGAGCAGTACTTC. The full variable domain, with the rest looked up from reference TRBV7-6 and TRBJ2-7, is GAGVSQSPRYKVTKRGQDVALRCDPISGHVSLYWYRQALGQGPEFLTYFNYEAQQDKSGLPNDRFSAERPEGSISTLTIQRTEQRDSAMYRCASSLKGGASYEQYFGPGTRLTVT.

V and J are TRBV19 and TRBJ2-1; TRBD2 agrees at 7 bases. J lost 4 bases, V lost 6 bases, and 15 bases had no gene match. Germline CDR1 reads LNHDA; CDR2 reads SQIVND (reference sequence). This CDR3 comprises 17 residues. The CDR3 DNA is TGTGCCAGTAGCTTTGCCGTGGGGCTAGCGGCGTACAATGAGCAGTTCTTC. Translated, it gives CASSFAVGLAAYNEQFF.

The gene calls are TRBV9 and TRBJ2-7; D gene uncertain. Germline CDR1 is SGDLS and CDR2 is YYNGEE. V shed 0 bases and J shed 0 bases, with 7 bases lying between them. The CDR3 is 14 amino acids. The CDR3 nucleotides are TGTGCCAGCAGCGTAGATCCGAGCTCCTACGAGCAGTACTTC. This codes for CASSVDPSSYEQYF.

The chain joins TRBV4-3 to TRBJ1-2; D uncertain. Germline assignment: CDR1 LGHNA and CDR2 YSLEER. This CDR3 region has 14 residues. The V end was cut by 0 bases, the J end by 7 bases, with 12 bases between. This CDR3 reads CASSQDRAMGGYTF. The CDR3 bases are TGCGCCAGCAGCCAAGATCGGGCAATGGGTGGCTACACCTTC.

This chain links TRBV4-3 with TRBJ1-5; possible D gene TRBD1, 5 bases. V was trimmed by 3 bases and J by 0 bases, leaving 9 bases between them. CDR1 and CDR2 from the germline V gene are LGHNA and YSLEER. This CDR3 is built from 15 residues. DNA of the CDR3: TGCGCCAGCAGCCAGGGACTGTATAGCAATCAGCCCCAGCATTTT. Encoded protein: CASSQGLYSNQPQHF.

The V call is TRBV6-2 or TRBV6-3, the J call TRBJ1-1; the match to TRBD1 covers 7 bases. The CDR3 is 13 residues long. V shed 2 bases and J 7 bases; nucleotides not matched to a gene: 4. Per germline, CDR1 MNHEY and CDR2 SVGEGT. In DNA, the CDR3 is TGTGCCAGCAGTTACGGGGCAGGGGGTGAAGCTTTCTTT. Translating gives CASSYGAGGEAFF.